This TCR beta chain is drawn from a study of cytomegalovirus exposure and HLA in healthy donors. Primers for the PCR totalled 60 Vbeta and 13 Jbeta. Produced via immunoSEQ multiplex PCR; TCRdb's table is partial and in-frame only. The data show under 150,000 clones, over 70% seen once. V lost 3 bases to trimming and J lost 3 bases, with 11 bases between them. This CDR3 spans 15 amino acids. Looked up from germline, CDR1 is SGHVS and CDR2 is FQNEAQ. In regard to this clone: No antigen is known for it.

General study results and limits: In an earlier analysis, about 87% or about 30%: the productive usage of most TCR beta V segments. The study assumed roughly uniform donor sequencing depth for presence/absence analyses.

The sequencing input was PBMCs. This TCR was sampled from a woman aged 35 to 49 in good health and CMV-seronegative. The rearrangement uses TRBV7-8 and TRBJ2-2; D possibly corresponds to TRBD2 (5 bases). The CDR3 DNA follows: TGTGCCAGCAGCTTTCGGGGTATTGACACCGGGGAGCTGTTTTTT. Translated: CASSFRGIDTGELFF.